This T cell receptor beta chain comes out of a study of T cells after yellow fever vaccination. One entry per CDR3 protein, called by TCRdb with MiXCR from the 5' RACE reads. The sample consists of roughly 330,000 distinct CDR3 sequences, under 5% of them appearing once. The sequence was collected from a man younger than 35 who received the YFV17D yellow fever vaccine. Sequenced here: PBMCs, sampled 5 days after the yellow fever booster vaccination.

The DNA for the CDR3 is TGCAGTGCTAGACGACAGGGGTATGAGCAGTTCTTC. Residues: CSARRQGYEQFF. This sequence joins TRBV20-1 and TRBJ2-1; 8 nucleotides agree with TRBD1. Trimming at V came to 2 bases and at J to 8 bases, leaving 2 bases not matched to a gene. The CDR3 loop spans 12 amino acids. Per the germline V gene, CDR1 is DFQATT and CDR2 is SNEGSKA (reference sequence).